The rows below give T cell receptor beta chains drawn from one sample of a study of blood T cell repertoires in COVID-19. The data were produced by immunoSEQ multiplex PCR, yet TCRdb's version contains in-frame clones alone and is incomplete. The data hold roughly 480,000 clones, with roughly nine tenths observed a single time. The sample comprised peripheral blood. The receptors originated from a man aged 18 to 29 with COVID-19, enrolled during active disease. CDR3s include the opening cysteine and the closing phenylalanine or tryptophan. The D gene is left open where the match is weak. Clone size is stated in some rows and not others, as once, few, many or a class when expanded.

V: TRBV13
J: TRBJ1-1
D: -
size: -
length: 13
DNA: TGTGCCAGCAGCTCCCGCGGGGGCACTGAAGCTTTCTTT
CDR3: CASSSRGGTEAFF

V: TRBV6-5
J: TRBJ2-2
D: -
size: -
length: 13
DNA: TGTGCCAGCAGTTACTGGCCCACCGGGGAGCTGTTTTTT
CDR3: CASSYWPTGELFF

V: TRBV19
J: TRBJ2-2
D: TRBD1
size: -
length: 15
DNA: TGTGCCAGTAGTCTTGACAGGGGGAACACCGGGGAGCTGTTTTTT
CDR3: CASSLDRGNTGELFF

V: TRBV6-4
J: TRBJ1-1
D: -
size: -
length: 15
DNA: TGTGCCAGCAGTCCCGACAGCATACCAACAACTGAAGCTTTCTTT
CDR3: CASSPDSIPTTEAFF

V: TRBV7-2
J: TRBJ1-2
D: TRBD1
size: -
length: 15
DNA: TGTGCCAGCAGCACCTTTGGACAGGGCGCCTATGGCTACACCTTC
CDR3: CASSTFGQGAYGYTF

V: TRBV11-2
J: TRBJ1-1
D: -
size: once
length: 16
DNA: TGTGCCAGCAGCCCGTCAGGGTGGGATGTGAACACTGAAGCTTTCTTT
CDR3: CASSPSGWDVNTEAFF

V: TRBV2
J: TRBJ2-5
D: TRBD2
size: -
length: 13
DNA: TGTGCCAGCAGTCTAATAGCGGGCGAGACCCAGTACTTC
CDR3: CASSLIAGETQYF

V: TRBV28
J: TRBJ1-4
D: -
size: -
length: 14
DNA: TGTGCCAGCAGACCGACAGTGAGTAATGAAAAACTGTTTTTT
CDR3: CASRPTVSNEKLFF

V: TRBV18
J: TRBJ2-1
D: -
size: -
length: 13
DNA: TGTGCCAGCTCTTCCCCCGGAGGGAATGAGCAGTTCTTC
CDR3: CASSSPGGNEQFF

V: TRBV11-2
J: TRBJ2-5
D: -
size: -
length: 13
DNA: TGTGCCAGCAGCTTATCATACGGGGAGACCCAGTACTTC
CDR3: CASSLSYGETQYF

V: TRBV3-1/TRBV3-2
J: TRBJ2-4
D: -
size: -
length: 13
DNA: TGTGCCAGCAGCCAAATCCGGGACACTTTTCAGTACTTC
CDR3: CASSQIRDTFQYF

V: TRBV5-4
J: TRBJ1-1
D: -
size: -
length: 14
DNA: TGTGCCAGCAGCCCAGGGGCCCTGAACACTGAAGCTTTCTTT
CDR3: CASSPGALNTEAFF

V: TRBV2
J: TRBJ1-6
D: -
size: few
length: 13
DNA: TGTGCCAGCGTCCGGGACATAGATACACCCCTCCACTTT
CDR3: CASVRDIDTPLHF

V: TRBV7-8
J: TRBJ2-7
D: -
size: -
length: 15
DNA: TGTGCCAGCAGCTTAGCGGGAGCCCCGGGTGGCGAGCAGTACTTC
CDR3: CASSLAGAPGGEQYF

V: TRBV3-1/TRBV3-2
J: TRBJ2-5
D: -
size: -
length: 16
DNA: TGTGCCAGCAGCCAAGATCCCCCAGGGGGGAAAGAGACCCAGTACTTC
CDR3: CASSQDPPGGKETQYF

V: TRBV5-1
J: TRBJ1-1
D: TRBD1
size: -
length: 16
DNA: TGCGCCAGCAGCTTGGCAGGGACAGGGGGATACACTGAAGCTTTCTTT
CDR3: CASSLAGTGGYTEAFF

V: TRBV20-1
J: TRBJ2-1
D: TRBD1
size: -
length: 11
DNA: TGCAGTGCTACTACAGGGGATGAGCAGTTCTTC
CDR3: CSATTGDEQFF

V: TRBV6-5
J: TRBJ2-2
D: -
size: -
length: 15
DNA: TGTGCCAGCAGTTACTCAGGGGGGGTATTCGGGGAGCTGTTTTTT
CDR3: CASSYSGGVFGELFF

V: TRBV7-9
J: TRBJ2-7
D: TRBD2
size: -
length: 15
DNA: TGTGCCAGCAGCTTACTTTCTAGCGGGGGTTACGAGCAGTACTTC
CDR3: CASSLLSSGGYEQYF

V: TRBV6-5
J: TRBJ2-7
D: -
size: once
length: 16
DNA: TGTGCCAGCAGTTACTCATCGTGGGGGGAGCCCTACGAGCAGTACTTC
CDR3: CASSYSSWGEPYEQYF

V: TRBV6-5
J: TRBJ1-5
D: TRBD1
size: -
length: 14
DNA: TGTGCCAGCAGTTACGGACAGGGCAATCAGCCCCAGCATTTT
CDR3: CASSYGQGNQPQHF

V: TRBV5-6
J: TRBJ2-5
D: -
size: -
length: 15
DNA: TGTGCCAGCAGCGGGCGCGATGCAGGCCAAGAGACCCAGTACTTC
CDR3: CASSGRDAGQETQYF

V: TRBV7-9
J: TRBJ2-6
D: -
size: once
length: 17
DNA: TGTGCCAGCAGCTTAGCACTCGTCGGGTCTGGGGCCAACGTCCTGACTTTC
CDR3: CASSLALVGSGANVLTF

V: TRBV3-1/TRBV3-2
J: TRBJ1-2
D: TRBD1
size: -
length: 16
DNA: TGTGCCAGCAGCCAGTCCGGGACAGGGTCCCTCGTAGGCTACACCTTC
CDR3: CASSQSGTGSLVGYTF

V: TRBV3-1/TRBV3-2
J: TRBJ2-6
D: -
size: -
length: 15
DNA: TGTGCCAGCAGCCAAGCGGGCTCTGGGGCCAACGTCCTGACTTTC
CDR3: CASSQAGSGANVLTF

V: TRBV24-1
J: TRBJ2-1
D: -
size: -
length: 13
DNA: TGTGCCACCAGTGATACTCTAGCGCTAGTTTGGGTCTTC
CDR3: CATSDTLALVWVF

V: TRBV5-4
J: TRBJ2-5
D: TRBD1
size: -
length: 15
DNA: TGTGCCAGCAGCTTGGCCGGGACAGCGACGGGGACCCAGTACTTC
CDR3: CASSLAGTATGTQYF

V: TRBV4-1
J: TRBJ1-1
D: -
size: -
length: 14
DNA: TGCGCCAGCAGGGCGGGCGGGGGCTGGTCCGAAGCTTTCTTT
CDR3: CASRAGGGWSEAFF

V: TRBV15
J: TRBJ1-5
D: -
size: -
length: 14
DNA: TGTGCCACCAGCAGAGTGGACAGTTATCAGCCCCAGCATTTT
CDR3: CATSRVDSYQPQHF

V: TRBV5-1
J: TRBJ2-7
D: -
size: -
length: 15
DNA: TGCGCCAGCAGCTTGTCCCCACAGGGAACAAGCGAGCAGTACTTC
CDR3: CASSLSPQGTSEQYF

V: TRBV27
J: TRBJ1-1
D: -
size: -
length: 13
DNA: TGTGCCAGCAGTTTCGGGTTGAACACTGAAGCTTTCTTT
CDR3: CASSFGLNTEAFF

V: TRBV7-9
J: TRBJ2-7
D: TRBD1
size: once
length: 15
DNA: TGTGCCAGCAGCACCCCGGGACAGGGGACCCACGAGCAGTACTTC
CDR3: CASSTPGQGTHEQYF

V: TRBV9
J: TRBJ2-1
D: TRBD2
size: -
length: 15
DNA: TGTGCCAGCAGCGTAGGACTAGCGGATTACAATGAGCAGTTCTTC
CDR3: CASSVGLADYNEQFF

V: TRBV29-1
J: TRBJ1-2
D: -
size: -
length: 16
DNA: TGCAGCGCCCAAGCCCTTGGGGGGGCGCACAACTATGGCTACACCTTC
CDR3: CSAQALGGAHNYGYTF

V: TRBV10-2
J: TRBJ1-6
D: -
size: -
length: 13
DNA: TGCGCCAGCAGTGACTCAAGGGGCTCACCCCTCCACTTT
CDR3: CASSDSRGSPLHF

V: TRBV10-2
J: TRBJ2-2
D: TRBD2
size: -
length: 15
DNA: TGCGCCAGCAGACTAGCGGGGGGGGGCACCGGGGAGCTGTTTTTT
CDR3: CASRLAGGGTGELFF

V: TRBV4-1
J: TRBJ1-2
D: -
size: once
length: 13
DNA: TGCGCCAGCAGTAGCGGGACCGACTATGGCTACACCTTC
CDR3: CASSSGTDYGYTF

V: TRBV18
J: TRBJ2-3
D: -
size: once
length: 13
DNA: TGTGCCAGCTCACCAAATGAGAGAGATACGCAGTATTTT
CDR3: CASSPNERDTQYF

V: TRBV6-1
J: TRBJ2-7
D: -
size: few
length: 15
DNA: TGTGCCAGCAGTCCTTTCGACAGGCGTCACTACGAGCAGTACTTC
CDR3: CASSPFDRRHYEQYF

V: TRBV7-9
J: TRBJ1-1
D: -
size: -
length: 13
DNA: TGTGCCAGCAGCTTAGAAGCGAACACTGAAGCTTTCTTT
CDR3: CASSLEANTEAFF

V: TRBV25-1
J: TRBJ2-5
D: -
size: -
length: 14
DNA: TGTGCCAGCAGTGAATTTGACAGACAAGAGACCCAGTACTTC
CDR3: CASSEFDRQETQYF

V: TRBV11-3
J: TRBJ1-1
D: -
size: once
length: 14
DNA: TGTGCCAGCAGCTTCAACAGGGCGAACACTGAAGCTTTCTTT
CDR3: CASSFNRANTEAFF

V: TRBV3-1/TRBV3-2
J: TRBJ2-5
D: -
size: once
length: 17
DNA: TGTGCCAGCAGCCAAGTGAGTAGGACTCCCGTTATGGAGACCCAGTACTTC
CDR3: CASSQVSRTPVMETQYF

V: TRBV5-8
J: TRBJ1-6
D: -
size: few
length: 15
DNA: TGTGCCAGCAGCTTGGCCCCCAGAGGAGACTCACCCCTCCACTTT
CDR3: CASSLAPRGDSPLHF

V: TRBV6-5
J: TRBJ2-7
D: -
size: -
length: 13
DNA: TGTGCCAGCTCACCGGGGAGGTGGAACGAGCAGTACTTC
CDR3: CASSPGRWNEQYF

V: TRBV5-1
J: TRBJ2-3
D: -
size: -
length: 13
DNA: TGCGCCAGCATGGTCGGGAGCACAGATACGCAGTATTTT
CDR3: CASMVGSTDTQYF

V: TRBV10-2
J: TRBJ2-7
D: -
size: -
length: 12
DNA: TGCGCCAGCGACCCGGGAAACTACGAGCAGTACTTC
CDR3: CASDPGNYEQYF

V: TRBV19
J: TRBJ2-5
D: TRBD2
size: -
length: 15
DNA: TGTGCCAGTAAGACTAGCGGGGGGTCTGAAGAGACCCAGTACTTC
CDR3: CASKTSGGSEETQYF

V: TRBV5-1
J: TRBJ2-1
D: -
size: -
length: 13
DNA: TGCGCCAGCAGCTTGGATAGCCACAATGAGCAGTTCTTC
CDR3: CASSLDSHNEQFF

V: TRBV7-2
J: TRBJ2-7
D: -
size: once
length: 15
DNA: TGTGCCAGCAGCTTAGGAGGTCAGGGGACCTACGAGCAGTACTTC
CDR3: CASSLGGQGTYEQYF

V: TRBV7-8
J: TRBJ2-7
D: TRBD2
size: -
length: 11
DNA: TGTGCCAGCCGCCGGGAGGAGGAGCAGTACTTC
CDR3: CASRREEEQYF

V: TRBV3-1/TRBV3-2
J: TRBJ2-3
D: TRBD2
size: -
length: 15
DNA: TGTGCCAGCAGCCGACTAGCGGGACTCACAGATACGCAGTATTTT
CDR3: CASSRLAGLTDTQYF

V: TRBV19
J: TRBJ2-2
D: TRBD2
size: -
length: 15
DNA: TGTGCCAGTAGTAACAGCGGGAGTGGGGGCGGGGAGCTGTTTTTT
CDR3: CASSNSGSGGGELFF

V: TRBV11-3
J: TRBJ2-1
D: TRBD2
size: -
length: 13
DNA: TGTGCCAGCTCTCAGCGGGGGGGCGATGAGCAGTTCTTC
CDR3: CASSQRGGDEQFF

V: TRBV5-4
J: TRBJ2-2
D: TRBD2
size: -
length: 17
DNA: TGTGCCAGCAGCATAGCGGGAGGCGTCGCGAACACCGGGGAGCTGTTTTTT
CDR3: CASSIAGGVANTGELFF